Below are 6 T cell receptor beta chains sequenced from a single sample in a study of vaccination and CD4 T cells after COVID-19. The Oncomine TCR Beta short-read assay was what sequenced the DNA obtained from cultured CD4+ T cells. In TCRdb, the PCR reads were re-called with MiXCR into one record per CDR3 protein. Of some 16,000 distinct CDR3 sequences detected, about half appear once; the ten largest clones hold roughly an eighth. The treatment is: approximately nine-day PBMC culture with coronavirus spike peptide pools or control peptides (ViraFEST assay). These receptors lack a known antigen. Material: CD4+ T cells from blood, cultured in vitro. The receptors derive from a human donor who had recovered from COVID-19.

This clonotype is medium-sized. The chain joins TRBV6-5 to TRBJ2-1; 11 bases are a match to TRBD1. CDR3 length: 17 residues. V dropped 0 bases and J dropped 8; count of bases not matched to a gene: 9. Germline CDR1 MNHEY, CDR2 SVGAGI. The CDR3 DNA reads as TGTGCCAGCAGTTACTCGGCACCAGGACAGGGGGCGTATGAGCAGTTCTTC. The encoded protein is CASSYSAPGQGAYEQFF.

In this sample, this clonotype turned up a few times. The V and J genes are TRBV10-3 and TRBJ1-1, with 9 nucleotides matching TRBD1. Germline assignment: CDR1 ENHRY and CDR2 SYGVKD. The trim removed 7 bases at V and 4 bases at J, leaving 7 bases unmatched. The CDR3 has 14 amino acids. The CDR3: CAIMGGTGPTEAFF. CDR3 coding DNA: TGTGCCATCATGGGGGGGACAGGGCCCACTGAAGCTTTCTTT.

The chain carries TRBV6-1 and TRBJ1-5; weak D call: TRBD1 (5 bases). V was cut by 7 bases and J by 0 bases, with 13 bases left in between. Germline V lookup: CDR1 MNHNS, CDR2 SASEGT. This CDR3 has 15 residues. The CDR3 DNA is TGTGCCAGCACGTCTACAGGTGATAGCAATCAGCCCCAGCATTTT. Amino acids: CASTSTGDSNQPQHF.

The CDR3 protein is CASSLVFGDRGYGYTF. In nucleotides, the CDR3 is TGTGCCAGCAGCTTAGTTTTCGGGGACCGAGGCTATGGCTACACCTTC. The J gene is TRBJ1-2, the V gene TRBV7-9; weak D call: TRBD1 (5 bases). V lost 1 base and J 4 bases, leaving 16 bases between the germline ends. This CDR3 is 16 amino acids long. CDR1 and CDR2 from the germline V gene are SEHNR and FQNEAQ (reference sequence).

The CDR3 here is CSVGGPTDYGYTF. For the CDR3, the DNA is TGCAGCGTTGGCGGGCCCACAGACTATGGCTACACCTTC. The chain links TRBV29-1 to TRBJ1-2; D gene unclear. V lost 4 bases, J lost 3 bases, and 12 bases lay in between. The CDR3 covers 13 residues. The germline V gene has CDR1 SQVTM and CDR2 ANQGSEA.

V usage is TRBV11-3 and J usage is TRBJ2-2; D gene ambiguous. From germline, CDR1 is SGHNT and CDR2 YENEEA. CDR3 length equals 11 residues. The V end was cut by 10 bases, the J end by 4 bases, with 7 bases between. CDR3: CATQRTGELFF. CDR3 DNA sequence: TGTGCCACGCAGCGCACCGGGGAGCTGTTTTTT.